These 16 T cell receptor beta chains were sequenced from one sample in a study of radiotherapy plus CTLA-4 blockade in lung cancer. Produced via immunoSEQ multiplex PCR; TCRdb's table is partial and in-frame only. The sample lists under 45,000 clones, approximately 75% occurring once. Sequenced here: peripheral blood, sampled from a patient treated with radiotherapy plus ipilimumab. The source of these receptors is a human donor with non-small cell lung cancer that progressed on radiotherapy plus ipilimumab.

The chain employs TRBV27 and TRBJ2-1; 8 bases are shared with TRBD1. The germline gives CDR1 MNHEY, CDR2 SMNVEV (reference sequence). The CDR3 runs 14 residues. Trimming cost V 7 bases and J 5 bases; bases outside gene matches: 7. The CDR3 nucleotides are TGTGCCAGCACCCCCAGGGGGCCCGACAATGAGCAGTTCTTC. Residues: CASTPRGPDNEQFF.

V is TRBV6-1 and J is TRBJ1-2; TRBD1 matches 9 bases. The germline CDR1 and CDR2 sequences are MNHNS and SASEGT. With 2 bases clipped from V and 2 bases from J, the junction kept 3 bases outside the gene matches. The length of the CDR3 is 15 residues. For the CDR3, the DNA is TGTGCCAGCAGTGAACCGGGACAGGGAAACTATGGCTACACCTTC. Translated, it gives CASSEPGQGNYGYTF.

The rearrangement links TRBV11-2 to TRBJ1-5; TRBD1 matches at 7 bases. The germline CDR1 and CDR2 sequences are SGHAT and FQNNGV. This CDR3 contains 14 residues. With 1 base clipped from V and 7 bases from J, the junction kept 4 bases outside the gene matches. As DNA, the CDR3 is TGTGCCAGCAGCTTAGGGACAGGCGGCCAGCCCCAGCATTTT. Its protein product is CASSLGTGGQPQHF.

In its sample, this clone was seen once. The chain couples TRBV19 to TRBJ1-5; 7 bases agree with TRBD1. This CDR3 is built from 15 residues. CDR1 is LNHDA, CDR2 SQIVND, per germline (reference sequence). Unmatched junction bases numbered 11, after V lost 6 bases and J lost 6 bases. CDR3 sequence: CASSLGTAEGQPQHF. The CDR3, as DNA: TGTGCCAGTAGCTTAGGGACAGCGGAGGGTCAGCCCCAGCATTTT.

The J gene is TRBJ1-2, the V gene TRBV6-6, with TRBD1 matching 7 bases. J lost 3 bases, V lost 7 bases, and 5 bases had no gene match. The CDR3 runs to 13 residues. Germline-derived CDR1 and CDR2 are MNHNY and SVGAGI (reference sequence). As DNA, the CDR3 is TGTGCCAGCATTAAACAGGGGTACTATGGCTACACCTTC. It codes for CASIKQGYYGYTF.

The genes are TRBV5-1 and TRBJ2-3, with TRBD1 matching over 8 bases. The CDR3 covers 17 residues. V was pared by 0 bases and J by 4 bases, with 10 bases of the junction left unmatched. Germline V gene lookup returns CDR1 SGHRS and CDR2 YFSETQ. CDR3 nucleotides: TGCGCCAGCAGCTTGGCCCCGGACAGGGTAGGGGCAGATACGCAGTATTTT. Encoded protein: CASSLAPDRVGADTQYF.

DNA of the CDR3: TGTGCCAGCTCAAACCGTAGGACAGGGATTAATGAAAAACTGTTTTTT. As protein: CASSNRRTGINEKLFF. This rearrangement joins TRBV19 to TRBJ1-4, with 8 bases fitting TRBD1. The CDR3 is made up of 16 amino acids. Germline V gene sequence: CDR1 LNHDA, CDR2 SQIVND (reference sequence). J was trimmed by 4 bases and V by 9 bases; bases with no gene match: 13. Full variable domain (outside the CDR3, taken from reference TRBV19 and TRBJ1-4): DGGITQSPKYLFRKEGQNVTLSCEQNLNHDAMYWYRQDPGQGLRLIYYSQIVNDFQKGDIAEGYSVSREKKESFPLTVTSAQKNPTAFYLCASSNRRTGINEKLFFGSGTQLSVL.

The V and J genes are TRBV7-9 and TRBJ2-7, with 8 bases matching TRBD2. From germline, CDR1 is SEHNR and CDR2 FQNEAQ (reference sequence). Trimming at V came to 5 bases and at J to 3 bases, leaving 3 bases not matched to a gene. The CDR3 contains 13 residues. CDR3 sequence (DNA): TGTGCCAGCAGCCTCGGGGGGGACTACGAGCAGTACTTC. Encoded protein: CASSLGGDYEQYF.

V and J are TRBV19 and TRBJ1-6; D not certain. The CDR3 runs 13 residues. Trimming stripped 8 bases from V and 9 bases from J, with 14 bases between. Germline V gives CDR1 LNHDA, CDR2 SQIVND (reference sequence). CDR3 protein: CASSRGESSPLHF. The CDR3 DNA reads as TGTGCCAGTTCCCGGGGTGAGAGTTCACCCCTCCACTTT. Looking up the rest from reference TRBV19 and TRBJ1-6 gives the full variable domain: DGGITQSPKYLFRKEGQNVTLSCEQNLNHDAMYWYRQDPGQGLRLIYYSQIVNDFQKGDIAEGYSVSREKKESFPLTVTSAQKNPTAFYLCASSRGESSPLHFGNGTRLTVT.

The chain combines TRBV9 with TRBJ1-3; no definite D call. The V gene lost 1 base and the J gene lost 1 base, with 12 bases spanning the gap. The germline CDR1 and CDR2 sequences are SGDLS and YYNGEE. This CDR3 region has 16 residues. Written as DNA, the CDR3 is TGTGCCAGCAGCGTAACGGGGTTCGGGTCTGGAAACACCATATATTTT. Translation gives CASSVTGFGSGNTIYF.

This chain uses TRBV19 with TRBJ2-3; D is unclear. The V end lost 1 base, the J end lost 3 bases, and 8 bases lay between the germline ends. CDR1 and CDR2 (germline): LNHDA, SQIVND (reference sequence). CDR3 length equals 14 residues. The CDR3 region has the DNA TGTGCCAGTAGTATAGCAGGAAAAACAGATACGCAGTATTTT. Protein: CASSIAGKTDTQYF.

This clone was observed once. The chain combines TRBV10-3 with TRBJ2-2, with D possibly TRBD1 on 6 matching bases. Germline-derived CDR1 and CDR2 are ENHRY and SYGVKD. V dropped 5 bases and J dropped 1 base, with 8 bases sitting between them. This CDR3 is built from 14 residues. The CDR3 protein is CAISPQGNTGELFF. CDR3 nucleotide sequence: TGTGCCATCAGTCCACAGGGGAACACCGGGGAGCTGTTTTTT.

The chain joins TRBV27 to TRBJ1-2, with TRBD1 matching 8 bases. The J segment lost 2 bases and the V segment lost 6 bases, leaving 5 bases of the junction unmatched. Germline loops: CDR1 MNHEY, CDR2 SMNVEV (reference sequence). The CDR3 consists of 14 residues. CDR3 in DNA: TGTGCCAGCAGCCAAGGACAGGGCAACTATGGCTACACCTTC. The encoded protein is CASSQGQGNYGYTF.

This clone was observed a single time. The chain couples TRBV20-1 to TRBJ1-1, with a possible D match to TRBD1 (5 bases). Trimming took off 6 bases at V and 6 bases at J, with 11 bases between the two ends. Germline CDR1 and CDR2: DFQATT and SNEGSKA (reference sequence). The CDR3 contains 11 residues. CDR3 region: CSASGGAEAFF. DNA of the CDR3: TGCAGTGCGTCGGGGGGGGCTGAAGCTTTCTTT.

This clone occurred once. This chain connects TRBV4-2 to TRBJ2-5; TRBD2 agrees at 11 bases. The CDR3 extends over 16 amino acids. V lost 3 bases and J lost 5; bases outside the gene matches: 8. CDR1 and CDR2 from the germline V gene are LGHNA and YNFKEQ. This chain's CDR3 is CASSQLTSGTDETQYF. The CDR3 nucleotides are TGTGCCAGCAGCCAGTTGACTAGCGGGACAGATGAGACCCAGTACTTC.

V usage is TRBV2 and J usage is TRBJ2-5, with D unclear. Trimming removed 2 bases at V and 1 base at J, with 8 bases between. CDR3 length: 14 amino acids. Looked up from germline, CDR1 is SNHLY and CDR2 is FYNNEI. The CDR3 loop is CASSETGFQETQYF. CDR3 in DNA: TGTGCCAGCAGTGAAACCGGGTTCCAAGAGACCCAGTACTTC.